This T cell receptor beta chain emerged from a study of cytomegalovirus exposure and HLA in healthy donors. General study results and limits: Later on, a genetic analysis was performed. It linked a missense variant in DCLRE1C with V- and J-gene trimming of TCR beta. Several of the most significant clusters appeared linked to common viral pathogens, based on a later analysis.

A multiplex PCR was run with 60 Vbeta primers and 13 Jbeta primers. How the authors handled the data: Later analysis identified approximately 80 million unique TCR beta chains, 10 million to 12 million shared. Profiled with immunoSEQ multiplex PCR; TCRdb holds only in-frame clones, not every one. For V, J and clone size, that table is used; D and trimming come from the DNA. The data hold some 200,000 clones, with 82% observed a single time. With 0 bases removed from V and 1 base from J, the gap between germline ends came to 6 bases. Germline V CDR1 and CDR2: LGHNA, YNFKEQ. The CDR3 is 14 amino acids. As to this clone: What it binds is not known.

This clonotype was obtained from a woman in her forties or fifties in good health and CMV-seropositive. The chain couples TRBV4-2 to TRBJ1-1; D remains ambiguous. Sample: PBMCs. The CDR3 region has the DNA TGTGCCAGCAGCCAAGAAGGAGGGAACACTGAAGCTTTCTTT. Encoded protein: CASSQEGGNTEAFF.